Following are 13 T cell receptor beta chains from one sample sequenced in a study of naive and memory T cell subsets (dated by TCRdb to 2017 to 2019). Libraries were built with UMI-ligation and nested PCR. Sequencing relied on an Illumina MiSeq. An equimolar mix of two oligonucleotides covering both TRBC1 and TRBC2 was used as the beta constant-region primer. Four rounds of PCR were used to amplify ligated cDNA, with nested alpha and beta constant-region primers being used together with the SP2 primer. TCRdb reran the public reads through fastp at Q25 and MiXCR, keeping productive beta chains. Every entry covers one CDR3 protein and lists the most common genes and DNA from its rows. The sample table lists 150,000 or so distinct CDR3 sequences, 22% of them with a count of one. Together, the top ten hold over 0.09% of the sample. The research as a whole found: A few larger clonotypes were present in naive repertoires, especially CD8 naive repertoires, and these clonotypes were possibly memory cells re-expressing CD45RA.

No antigen has been identified for these receptors. The source material was naive CD4+ T cells from blood. The cell subset or site label on this specimen signifies: naive T cells, CD45RA high CD27+. Receptors were obtained from a human donor in good health.

This clonotype was picked up a small number of times. The V and J genes are TRBV18 and TRBJ2-2, with D tentatively TRBD2 (5 bases). This CDR3 comprises 13 residues. Germline V gene sequence: CDR1 KGHSH, CDR2 LQKENI. V was pared by 6 bases and J by 7 bases, with 12 bases between. The CDR3 here is CASSLRERGELFF. The CDR3 region has the DNA TGTGCCAGCTCTTTGAGGGAGCGCGGGGAGCTGTTTTTT.

This chain links TRBV30 with TRBJ1-2, with TRBD1 identical over 9 bases. In germline, CDR1 is GTSNPN, CDR2 SVGIG (reference sequence). CDR3 length: 13 amino acids. After removal of 3 bases from V and 6 bases from J, the junction contained 5 bases not matched to a gene. In DNA form, the CDR3 reads TGTGCCTGGAGGGGGGACAGGGTAAATGGCTACACCTTC. Translating gives CAWRGDRVNGYTF.

This clonotype was detected a few times. The chain is built from TRBV5-1 and TRBJ1-3; TRBD1 matches 9 bases. The CDR3 spans 16 residues. Germline CDR1 is SGHRS and CDR2 is YFSETQ. V gave up 4 bases and J gave up 0 bases; unmatched junction bases: 5. CDR3 sequence reads: CASSRDRAYSGNTIYF. The CDR3 DNA reads as TGCGCCAGCAGCCGGGACAGGGCATACTCTGGAAACACCATATATTTT.

The gene calls are TRBV20-1 and TRBJ2-1; perhaps TRBD2 as D (6 bases). CDR1 and CDR2 from the germline V gene are DFQATT and SNEGSKA (reference sequence). Trimming removed 5 bases at V and 4 bases at J, with 15 bases between. The CDR3 extends over 14 amino acids. Here the CDR3 reads CSASQRALYNEQFF. The CDR3 bases are TGCAGTGCTTCTCAGCGGGCTCTATACAATGAGCAGTTCTTC.

The chain uses TRBV7-9 and TRBJ2-3, with 9 bases lining up with TRBD2. J gave up 5 bases and V 5 bases, and 14 bases lay outside the gene matches. The CDR3 totals 17 residues. Germline V gene data show CDR1 as SEHNR and CDR2 as FQNEAQ (reference sequence). In DNA form, the CDR3 reads TGTGCCAGCAGCGAAACTAGAGCGGGAGGCGGCTTAGATACGCAGTATTTT. It translates to CASSETRAGGGLDTQYF.

J is TRBJ1-3 and V is TRBV29-1; D perhaps matches TRBD1 (5 bases). V was clipped by 7 bases and J by 8 bases, with 15 bases between them. Looked up from germline, CDR1 is SQVTM and CDR2 is ANQGSEA. CDR3 length: 12 residues. Here the CDR3 DNA reads TGCAGCGCCCTGTTGGGGCGAGACACCATATATTTT. Amino acids: CSALLGRDTIYF.

This clonotype was counted between two and nine times. The rearrangement uses TRBV4-1 and TRBJ2-1; a possible D gene is TRBD1 (5 bases). Germline-derived CDR1 and CDR2 are MGHRA and YSYEKL. The CDR3 runs to 15 residues. Trimming removed 2 bases at V and 0 bases at J, with 8 bases between. The CDR3 loop is CASSQRQSSYNEQFF. As DNA, the CDR3 is TGCGCCAGCAGCCAAAGACAGAGCTCCTACAATGAGCAGTTCTTC.

V and J are TRBV29-1 and TRBJ2-5; D perhaps matches TRBD2 (5 bases). V was trimmed by 8 bases and J by 1 base, leaving 17 bases between them. The germline CDR1 and CDR2 sequences are SQVTM and ANQGSEA. CDR3 length: 14 amino acids. Here the CDR3 reads CSIQTGLGQETQYF. The CDR3 region has the DNA TGCAGCATTCAAACGGGATTGGGCCAAGAGACCCAGTACTTC.

This chain connects TRBV12-3 or TRBV12-4 to TRBJ1-6; the match to TRBD1 covers 7 bases. This CDR3 is built from 16 residues. Trimming at V came to 5 bases and at J to 13 bases, leaving 17 bases not matched to a gene. CDR3 sequence: CASSPPRTGLRRPLHF. CDR3 coding DNA: TGTGCCAGCAGTCCACCTAGGACAGGTCTTAGGAGGCCCCTCCACTTT.

The table lists this clonotype with many counts. This rearrangement joins TRBV6-1 to TRBJ1-6; the match to TRBD1 covers 10 bases. The V gene end was trimmed by 6 bases and the J gene end by 6 bases; junction bases not matched to a gene: 5. This CDR3 has 15 residues. CDR1 is MNHNS and CDR2 is SASEGT in the germline V gene. The DNA of the CDR3 is TGTGCCAGCAGCTTAGGACAGGGGGGTAATTCACCCCTCCACTTT. Residues: CASSLGQGGNSPLHF.

The sample holds a few counts of this clonotype. This chain links TRBV28 with TRBJ1-3; 7 bases fit TRBD1. The CDR3 spans 14 residues. Germline CDR1 MDHEN, CDR2 SYDVKM. The junction had 0 bases not matched to a gene; V was cut back by 4 bases and J by 0 bases. The CDR3 DNA reads as TGTGCCAGCAGTTGGACAGGCTCTGGAAACACCATATATTTT. It yields the protein CASSWTGSGNTIYF.

The chain carries TRBV4-3 and TRBJ2-1, with D perhaps TRBD1 or TRBD2 (5 bases each). This CDR3 contains 16 residues. V lost 0 bases to trimming and J lost 8 bases, with 17 bases between them. CDR1 and CDR2 (germline): LGHNA, YSLEER. The CDR3 sequence: CASSQDPRGYPHEQFF. The CDR3 DNA sequence: TGCGCCAGCAGCCAAGATCCCCGGGGCTACCCACATGAGCAGTTCTTC.

This chain connects TRBV19 to TRBJ2-1; TRBD2 aligns across 15 bases. V shed 4 bases, J shed 9 bases, and the junction held 4 bases outside the gene matches. CDR1 and CDR2 from the germline V gene are LNHDA and SQIVND (reference sequence). The CDR3 sequence is 15 residues long. The CDR3: CASSTGLAGGGEQFF. CDR3 DNA sequence: TGTGCCAGTAGTACGGGACTAGCGGGAGGAGGTGAGCAGTTCTTC.